The TCR beta chain under discussion was sequenced for a study of vaccination effects on CD4 cells after COVID-19. V was clipped by 2 bases and J by 3 bases, with 8 bases between them. The CDR3 has 13 residues. The germline gives CDR1 SGHRS, CDR2 YFSETQ. Upon completion of more than 9 days in culture, CD4+ T cells were isolated. Days 3 and 7 were when half the medium was replaced with IL-2 medium. Repertoires were generated with immunoSEQ multiplex PCR, while TCRdb's copy carries only in-frame clones and drops some. The sample gives some 23,000 clones, 73% of which show up once; 9.5% to 12% is in the top ten. A remark on this clone: Its antigen is unknown.

Material: CD4+ T cells from PBMCs cultured without peptide, obtained before COVID-19 vaccination. The genes are TRBV5-1 and TRBJ2-5, with TRBD1 as a possible D gene (6 bases). The sequence was collected from a human donor who received a COVID-19 vaccine. DNA of the CDR3: TGCGCCAGCAGCTTTAGGACAGAAGAGACCCAGTACTTC. Encoded protein: CASSFRTEETQYF.